Listed below are T cell receptor beta chains from one sample, sequenced in a study of cytomegalovirus exposure and HLA in healthy donors. Only in-frame clones appear in the TCRdb table, and some are missing; sequencing was by immunoSEQ multiplex PCR. The data show almost 200,000 clones, with around 79% seen just once and about 0.36% held by the top ten. Specimen: PBMCs. Source of these receptors: a male donor in good health and CMV-seropositive. Each CDR3 is given with its conserved first and last residue. The order of the fields is V gene, J gene, D gene, clone size, CDR3 length, CDR3 DNA, CDR3 protein. The D gene is left open where the match is weak. Size is stated for part of the rows, as once, few or many counts, or as a class when the clone is expanded.

TRBV30	TRBJ2-5	TRBD2	NA	13	TGTGCCTGCCCGGGACTAGCTGACGAGACCCAGTACTTC	CACPGLADETQYF
TRBV5-8	TRBJ2-2	TRBD1	NA	17	TGTGCCAGCAGCTTAATTGGGGGACAGGCTTCAACCGGGGAGCTGTTTTTT	CASSLIGGQASTGELFF
TRBV29-1	TRBJ1-4	TRBD1	NA	13	TGCAGCGGGGGACAGACAGGAGAGGAAAAACTGTTTTTT	CSGGQTGEEKLFF
TRBV6-5	TRBJ2-7	NA	once	14	TGTGCCAGCAGTTACGGACAGATGTCCTACGAGCAGTACTTC	CASSYGQMSYEQYF
TRBV7-8	TRBJ2-3	TRBD2	NA	16	TGTGCCAGCAGCTTGCCGCGACTAGCGGGAGAGGGGACGCAGTATTTT	CASSLPRLAGEGTQYF
TRBV30	TRBJ1-5	TRBD1	NA	20	TGTGCCTGGAGTGTACGGGGTCAGGGGGAAGGAGGGAGTAGCAATCAGCCCCAGCATTTT	CAWSVRGQGEGGSSNQPQHF
TRBV7-2	TRBJ2-5	NA	NA	11	TGTGCCAGCAGCTTACTTTGGGAGCAGTACTTC	CASSLLWEQYF
TRBV30	TRBJ2-7	NA	NA	15	TGTGCCTGGAGTGTGAGTAGCCTAAGCTCCTACGAGCAGTACTTC	CAWSVSSLSSYEQYF
TRBV7-6	TRBJ2-7	NA	few	15	TGTGCCAGCAGCTTATTGCAGGATTCCAACTACGAGCAGTACTTC	CASSLLQDSNYEQYF
TRBV27	TRBJ1-4	NA	NA	15	TGTGCCAGCAGTTTGGCCGGAAGACTTAATGAAAAACTGTTTTTT	CASSLAGRLNEKLFF
TRBV27	TRBJ1-3	NA	NA	15	TGTGCCAGCAGTTTAGAGGGTGGCTCTGGAAACACCATATATTTT	CASSLEGGSGNTIYF
TRBV28	TRBJ2-2	TRBD2	NA	18	TGTGCCAGCAGTCTTGGGTTTCGTAGCGGGAGTTACGGCGGGGAGCTGTTTTTT	CASSLGFRSGSYGGELFF
TRBV7-6	TRBJ2-3	NA	NA	13	TGTGCCAGCAGCAGCCAGGGGTTAGATACGCAGTATTTT	CASSSQGLDTQYF
TRBV5-1	TRBJ1-2	TRBD1	few	14	TGCGCCAGCAGCATAGGGACAGCAAACTATGGCTACACCTTC	CASSIGTANYGYTF
TRBV11-2	TRBJ2-3	TRBD2	few	15	TGTGCCAGCAGTTTACCGACTAGCGGGGTCGATACGCAGTATTTT	CASSLPTSGVDTQYF
TRBV7-2	TRBJ1-6	NA	NA	19	TGTGCCAGCAGCTTAACTTTCGGGATGGGCCGCTCCTATAATTCACCCCTCCACTTT	CASSLTFGMGRSYNSPLHF
TRBV29-1	TRBJ2-1	TRBD1	NA	13	TGCAGCGTTGGTACAGGGGGACGGAATGAGCAGTTCTTC	CSVGTGGRNEQFF
TRBV5-1	TRBJ2-5	TRBD2	NA	15	TGCGCCAGCAGCTTGGCTGGGAGGGAGTCAGAGACCCAGTACTTC	CASSLAGRESETQYF
TRBV7-8	TRBJ1-2	TRBD1	NA	15	TGTGCCAGCAGCTTGAGGACAGGGGCGTCCGCTGGCTACACCTTC	CASSLRTGASAGYTF
TRBV6-5	TRBJ1-3	NA	once	14	TGTGCCAGCAGTTACGAGGGCACTGGAAACACCATATATTTT	CASSYEGTGNTIYF
TRBV19	TRBJ2-4	NA	NA	18	TGTGCCAGTAGTATCGCCTCCCGACAGTCCCGAGCCAAAAACATTCAGTACTTC	CASSIASRQSRAKNIQYF
TRBV4-1	TRBJ1-4	NA	NA	15	TGCGCCAGCAGCCAAGACTTCGGCCAGGATGAAAAACTGTTTTTT	CASSQDFGQDEKLFF
TRBV9	TRBJ2-5	TRBD1	NA	14	TGTGCCAGCAGCGTCAGCCAGGGGGAAGAGACCCAGTACTTC	CASSVSQGEETQYF
TRBV7-2	TRBJ2-4	TRBD2	NA	15	TGTGCCAGCAGCTCGGAGACTAGCGACAAAAACATTCAGTACTTC	CASSSETSDKNIQYF
TRBV18	TRBJ1-1	TRBD1	NA	15	TGTGCCAGCTCGTCACAGGGGGGAATGAAGACTGAAGCTTTCTTT	CASSSQGGMKTEAFF
TRBV27	TRBJ1-5	NA	NA	16	TGTGCCAGCAGCTTACGAGGAGGGGACAGCAATCAGCCCCAGCATTTT	CASSLRGGDSNQPQHF
TRBV2	TRBJ2-5	TRBD2	once	16	TGTGCCAGCAGTGCGGGACTAGCGGGGGGGAAAGAGACCCAGTACTTC	CASSAGLAGGKETQYF
TRBV7-8	TRBJ2-6	NA	NA	17	TGTGCCAGCAGCTTATTACGGTTAAGCTCTGGGGCCAACGTCCTGACTTTC	CASSLLRLSSGANVLTF
TRBV5-6	TRBJ2-3	TRBD2	once	18	TGTGCCAGCAGCTCGATCTTAGCGGGGGGGACCCAAGCAGATACGCAGTATTTT	CASSSILAGGTQADTQYF
TRBV9	TRBJ2-1	TRBD2	NA	15	TGTGCCAGCTGCCCGACTAGCCTTTCCTACAATGAGCAGTTCTTC	CASCPTSLSYNEQFF
TRBV27	TRBJ1-5	TRBD1	once	20	TGTGCCAGCAGTTTATTGCCGGGGACAGGAACCCCTACTTCGGATCAGCCCCAGCATTTT	CASSLLPGTGTPTSDQPQHF
TRBV25-1	TRBJ2-3	TRBD2	NA	16	TGTGCCAGCAGTGGGCTTCTAGCGGTTCTCACAGATACGCAGTATTTT	CASSGLLAVLTDTQYF
TRBV7-9	TRBJ1-4	NA	NA	17	TGTGCCAGCAGCTTAACAAAGGCAGGGTGGGCTAATGAAAAACTGTTTTTT	CASSLTKAGWANEKLFF
TRBV9	TRBJ2-1	TRBD2	NA	17	TGTGCCAGCAGCGTACCTCCCGGGACTAGCGGGTACAATGAGCAGTTCTTC	CASSVPPGTSGYNEQFF
TRBV7-2	TRBJ2-7	NA	once	14	TGTGCCAGCAGCAAGCATCCAGGCGCCTACGAGCAGTACTTC	CASSKHPGAYEQYF
TRBV18	TRBJ1-4	TRBD1	NA	15	TGTGCCAGCTCACCTGGACAGGGGAAAGGGGAAAAACTGTTTTTT	CASSPGQGKGEKLFF
TRBV18	TRBJ2-4	NA	NA	16	TGTGCCAGCTCACCATTAGAGGTACGAGCCAAAAACATTCAGTACTTC	CASSPLEVRAKNIQYF
TRBV6-5	TRBJ2-7	NA	NA	13	TGTGCCGTCGCGAGGGGGGGATCCTACGAGCAGTACTTC	CAVARGGSYEQYF
TRBV11-1	TRBJ2-5	TRBD2	NA	16	TGTGCCAGCAGCCCAAGAATTAGCGGGAGTTCAGAGACCCAGTACTTC	CASSPRISGSSETQYF
TRBV4-3	TRBJ1-3	NA	NA	15	TGCGCCAGCAGCCCCCAGGTTGGCTCTGGAAACACCATATATTTT	CASSPQVGSGNTIYF
TRBV6-5	TRBJ1-1	NA	NA	15	TGTGCCAGCAGTTCCGGAAGTGGGCTCTACACTGAAGCTTTCTTT	CASSSGSGLYTEAFF
TRBV28	TRBJ1-6	NA	few	15	TGTGCCAGCAGTGGGGGGATGGCGGCCAATTCACCCCTCCACTTT	CASSGGMAANSPLHF
TRBV19	TRBJ1-1	TRBD1	NA	16	TGTGCCAGTAGCCAACCGAAGACCGGGACAGGGAATGAAGCTTTCTTT	CASSQPKTGTGNEAFF
TRBV18	TRBJ1-1	TRBD1	NA	15	TGTGCCAGCTCCCCTAACCCGGGACAGGGCACTGAAGCTTTCTTT	CASSPNPGQGTEAFF
TRBV27	TRBJ2-7	TRBD2	NA	17	TGTGCCAGCAGACGATCCGGGACTAGCGGGAGCGGCTACGAGCAGTACTTC	CASRRSGTSGSGYEQYF
TRBV11-2	TRBJ2-6	NA	once	15	TGTGCCAGCAGCTTAGAGGGGACAGGGGCCAACGTCCTGACTTTC	CASSLEGTGANVLTF
TRBV19	TRBJ2-1	NA	NA	17	TGTGCCAGTAGTTCCCCGATGGGCACAACACAATCGGATGAGCAGTTCTTC	CASSSPMGTTQSDEQFF
TRBV5-1	TRBJ1-5	NA	NA	15	TGCGCCAGCAGCCCCGGGGCCAGGGGAAATCAGCCCCAGCATTTT	CASSPGARGNQPQHF
TRBV2	TRBJ2-1	TRBD2	NA	15	TGTGCCAGCCCACTACTAGCGGGTTCCTACAATGAGCAGTTCTTC	CASPLLAGSYNEQFF
TRBV7-8	TRBJ1-2	NA	once	12	TGTGCCAGCAGCTTAGCACACAGTGGCTACACCTTC	CASSLAHSGYTF
TRBV2	TRBJ2-2	NA	NA	16	TGTGCCAGCATCCTCAAGGGGCGAGGAGACACCGGGGAGCTGTTTTTT	CASILKGRGDTGELFF
TRBV14	TRBJ2-2	NA	NA	15	TGTGCCAGCAGCCAACGTTCAGGGGGGACCGGGGAGCTGTTTTTT	CASSQRSGGTGELFF
TRBV30	TRBJ2-7	TRBD1	NA	14	TGTGCCTGGAGTGTAGGGGGCCCGGGTTACGAGCAGTACTTC	CAWSVGGPGYEQYF
TRBV5-1	TRBJ1-5	TRBD1	NA	13	TGCGCCAGCCGACAGGGGGCCAATCAGCCCCAGCATTTT	CASRQGANQPQHF
TRBV18	TRBJ1-1	NA	NA	14	TGTGCCAGCTCACCACTGACAGTGAACACTGAAGCTTTCTTT	CASSPLTVNTEAFF
TRBV4-2	TRBJ2-5	TRBD2	NA	17	TGTGCCAGCAGCCAAGTCGCGGGACTAGCGGATCAAGAGACCCAGTACTTC	CASSQVAGLADQETQYF
TRBV2	TRBJ1-1	TRBD1	NA	14	TGTGCCAGAGAAAGAACAGGGGAATTCGCTGAAGCTTTCTTT	CARERTGEFAEAFF